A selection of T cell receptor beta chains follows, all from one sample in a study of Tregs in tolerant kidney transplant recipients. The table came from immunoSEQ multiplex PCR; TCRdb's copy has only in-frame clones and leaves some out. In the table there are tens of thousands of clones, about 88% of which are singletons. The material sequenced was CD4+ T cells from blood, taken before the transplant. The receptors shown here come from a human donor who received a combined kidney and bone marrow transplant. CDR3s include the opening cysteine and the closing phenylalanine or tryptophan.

CDR3aa: CASSSGGPSDQYF
j_gene: TRBJ2-4
v_gene: TRBV7-3
len: 13

CDR3aa: CASRYAVRGGLGNQPQHF
j_gene: TRBJ1-5
v_gene: TRBV28
len: 18

CDR3aa: CASSPGGMANEKLFF
j_gene: TRBJ1-4
v_gene: TRBV28
len: 15

CDR3aa: CATRGQGDEQYF
j_gene: TRBJ2-7
v_gene: TRBV5-4
len: 12

CDR3aa: CASSYSRGNYGYTF
j_gene: TRBJ1-2
v_gene: TRBV6-5
len: 14

CDR3aa: CASSEARGSQPQHF
j_gene: TRBJ1-5
v_gene: TRBV2
len: 14

CDR3aa: CASSPRGRYEQYF
j_gene: TRBJ2-7
v_gene: TRBV5-6
len: 13

CDR3aa: CASSYSGDTEAFF
j_gene: TRBJ1-1
v_gene: TRBV28
len: 13

CDR3aa: CASSSGLAWTDTQYF
j_gene: TRBJ2-3
v_gene: TRBV7-2
len: 15

CDR3aa: CASSTGHGGNEQFF
j_gene: TRBJ2-1
v_gene: TRBV19
len: 14

CDR3aa: CASSQSPLRETQYF
j_gene: TRBJ2-5
v_gene: TRBV14
len: 14

CDR3aa: CASSTGYNQPQHF
j_gene: TRBJ1-5
v_gene: TRBV28
len: 13

CDR3aa: CASSYSGTQETQYF
j_gene: TRBJ2-5
v_gene: TRBV6-5
len: 14

CDR3aa: CASSPFSLSYEQYF
j_gene: TRBJ2-7
v_gene: TRBV7-2
len: 14

CDR3aa: CASSTRLAGGPNTGELFF
j_gene: TRBJ2-2
v_gene: TRBV9
len: 18

CDR3aa: CASRMSPGDRVGEQFF
j_gene: TRBJ2-1
v_gene: TRBV5-1
len: 16

CDR3aa: CASSSAGTGDHGYTF
j_gene: TRBJ1-2
v_gene: TRBV5-4
len: 15

CDR3aa: CASSPTTGTAYTQYF
j_gene: TRBJ2-3
v_gene: TRBV6-5
len: 15

CDR3aa: CASSLRQGETQYF
j_gene: TRBJ2-5
v_gene: TRBV18
len: 13

CDR3aa: CASSLDRGGETQYF
j_gene: TRBJ2-5
v_gene: TRBV5-1
len: 14

CDR3aa: CASSRDRGQETQYF
j_gene: TRBJ2-5
v_gene: TRBV5-6
len: 14

CDR3aa: CASSLYVTSGNHEQFF
j_gene: TRBJ2-1
v_gene: TRBV7-2
len: 16

CDR3aa: CASSFGTSRHEQFF
j_gene: TRBJ2-1
v_gene: TRBV7-8
len: 14

CDR3aa: CASSQERSGRAPGSYNEQFF
j_gene: TRBJ2-1
v_gene: TRBV4-1
len: 20

CDR3aa: CASRQGSGSTGELFF
j_gene: TRBJ2-2
v_gene: TRBV19
len: 15

CDR3aa: CASSPQGHPETQYF
j_gene: TRBJ2-5
v_gene: TRBV18
len: 14

CDR3aa: CASSLGTASYEQYF
j_gene: TRBJ2-7
v_gene: TRBV28
len: 14

CDR3aa: CASGPALGSGNTIYF
j_gene: TRBJ1-3
v_gene: TRBV10-2
len: 15

CDR3aa: CASTGNYEQYF
j_gene: TRBJ2-7
v_gene: TRBV28
len: 11

CDR3aa: CASSLAGTGYGETQYF
j_gene: TRBJ2-5
v_gene: TRBV5-1
len: 16

CDR3aa: CASSIGRSYGYTF
j_gene: TRBJ1-2
v_gene: TRBV9
len: 13

CDR3aa: CASRGTLSSDTQYF
j_gene: TRBJ2-3
v_gene: TRBV5-6
len: 14

CDR3aa: CASSVRGIRYEQYF
j_gene: TRBJ2-7
v_gene: TRBV9
len: 14

CDR3aa: CSARAWNEQFF
j_gene: TRBJ2-1
v_gene: TRBV20-1
len: 11

CDR3aa: CASAIGQAYNEQFF
j_gene: TRBJ2-1
v_gene: TRBV12-5
len: 14

CDR3aa: CASSSGLATGELFF
j_gene: TRBJ2-2
v_gene: TRBV7-8
len: 14

CDR3aa: CASLGTGDHEQFF
j_gene: TRBJ2-1
v_gene: TRBV2
len: 13

CDR3aa: CASSRTGVSYGYTF
j_gene: TRBJ1-2
v_gene: TRBV28
len: 14

CDR3aa: CASSKRDLGETQYF
j_gene: TRBJ2-5
v_gene: TRBV19
len: 14

CDR3aa: CAISYPPGLAGGPHNEQFF
j_gene: TRBJ2-1
v_gene: TRBV10-3
len: 19

CDR3aa: CASSRQILAGGRGNTGELFF
j_gene: TRBJ2-2
v_gene: TRBV18
len: 20

CDR3aa: CASSGLADEQYF
j_gene: TRBJ2-7
v_gene: TRBV6-5
len: 12

CDR3aa: CRAQGYNEQFF
j_gene: TRBJ2-1
v_gene: TRBV20-1
len: 11

CDR3aa: CASRVGGGITDTQYF
j_gene: TRBJ2-3
v_gene: TRBV27
len: 15

CDR3aa: CASSGGNSGNTIYF
j_gene: TRBJ1-3
v_gene: TRBV7-2
len: 14

CDR3aa: CAWSESGVRPQHF
j_gene: TRBJ1-5
v_gene: TRBV30
len: 13

CDR3aa: CASSLSLASDTQYF
j_gene: TRBJ2-3
v_gene: TRBV5-1
len: 14